This T cell receptor beta chain was observed in a study of blood T cell repertoires in COVID-19. Study information: Material from acute and convalescent COVID-19 was sourced from the United States, Italy and Spain. Sources were T cells, B-cell-depleted T cells, or PBMCs; the material itself was cDNA or gDNA.

Original methodology: The assay estimated nucleated cells by amplifying reference gene primers. The protocol was immunoSEQ multiplex PCR, while the TCRdb copy is restricted to in-frame clones and leaves out a portion. V and J calls and clone size are copied from that table; D and trimming were computed from the DNA. The table lists approximately 140,000 clones, roughly four fifths of them singletons. Per the germline V gene, CDR1 is SGHNT and CDR2 is YYREEE (reference sequence). The CDR3 totals 16 residues. V trimming: 3 bases; J trimming: 5 bases; junction bases outside the gene matches: 10. Sample: peripheral blood. The clonotype originates from a human donor with acute or convalescent COVID-19. The donor label of this sample is uncertain. The chain recombines TRBV5-4 with TRBJ2-1, with 8 nucleotides matching TRBD1. In DNA form, the CDR3 reads TGTGCCAGCAGCTCGAGGGCAGGGGGCTCAAACAATGAGCAGTTCTTC. Encoded protein: CASSSRAGGSNNEQFF.